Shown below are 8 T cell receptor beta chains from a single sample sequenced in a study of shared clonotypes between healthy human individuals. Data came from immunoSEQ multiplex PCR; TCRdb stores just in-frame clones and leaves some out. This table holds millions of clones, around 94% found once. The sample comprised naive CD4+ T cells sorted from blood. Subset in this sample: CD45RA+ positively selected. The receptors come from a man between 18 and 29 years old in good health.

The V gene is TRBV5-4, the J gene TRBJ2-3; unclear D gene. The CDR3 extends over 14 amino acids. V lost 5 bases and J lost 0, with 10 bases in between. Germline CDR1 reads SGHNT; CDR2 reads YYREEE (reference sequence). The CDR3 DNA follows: TGTGCCAGCAGTGAGCGAACTAGCACAGATACGCAGTATTTT. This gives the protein CASSERTSTDTQYF. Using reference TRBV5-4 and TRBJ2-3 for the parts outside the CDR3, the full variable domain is ETGVTQSPTHLIKTRGQQVTLRCSSQSGHNTVSWYQQALGQGPQFIFQYYREEENGRGNFPPRFSGLQFPNYSSELNVNALELDDSALYLCASSERTSTDTQYFGPGTRLTVL.

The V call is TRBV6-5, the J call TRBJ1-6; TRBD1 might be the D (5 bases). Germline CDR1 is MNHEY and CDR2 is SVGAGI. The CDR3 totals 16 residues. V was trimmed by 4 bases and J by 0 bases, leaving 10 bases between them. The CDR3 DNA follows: TGTGCCAGCAGTTTCAGGGTTTCCTCCTATAATTCACCCCTCCACTTT. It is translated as CASSFRVSSYNSPLHF.

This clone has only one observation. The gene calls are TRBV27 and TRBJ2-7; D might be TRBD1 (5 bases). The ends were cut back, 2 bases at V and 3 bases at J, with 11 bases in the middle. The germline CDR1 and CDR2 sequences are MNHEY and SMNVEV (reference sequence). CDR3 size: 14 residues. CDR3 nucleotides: TGTGCCAGCAGTTTAGTCGCAGGACACTACGAGCAGTACTTC. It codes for CASSLVAGHYEQYF.

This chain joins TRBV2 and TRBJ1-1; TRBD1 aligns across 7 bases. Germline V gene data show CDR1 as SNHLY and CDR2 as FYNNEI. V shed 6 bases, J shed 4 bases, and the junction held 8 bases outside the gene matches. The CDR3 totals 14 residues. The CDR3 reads CASRQQGQGTEAFF. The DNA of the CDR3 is TGTGCCAGCAGGCAACAGGGGCAGGGCACTGAAGCTTTCTTT.

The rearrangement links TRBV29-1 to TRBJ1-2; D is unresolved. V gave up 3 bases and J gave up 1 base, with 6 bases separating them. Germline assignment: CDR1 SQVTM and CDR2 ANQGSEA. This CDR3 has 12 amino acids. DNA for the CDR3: TGCAGCGTTGATAGGAATAACTATGGCTACACCTTC. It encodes CSVDRNNYGYTF.

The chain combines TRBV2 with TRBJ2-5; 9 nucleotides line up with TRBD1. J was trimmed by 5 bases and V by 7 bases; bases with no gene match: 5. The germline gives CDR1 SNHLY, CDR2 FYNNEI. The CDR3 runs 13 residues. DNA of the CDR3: TGTGCCAGCACCACGGACAGGGGCGAGACCCAGTACTTC. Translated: CASTTDRGETQYF.

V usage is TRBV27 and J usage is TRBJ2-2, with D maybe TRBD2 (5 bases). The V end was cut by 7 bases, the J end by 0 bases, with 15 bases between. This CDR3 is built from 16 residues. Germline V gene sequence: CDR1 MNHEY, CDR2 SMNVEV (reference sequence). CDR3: CASTIYAGANTGELFF. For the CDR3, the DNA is TGTGCCAGCACTATTTATGCGGGTGCGAACACCGGGGAGCTGTTTTTT.

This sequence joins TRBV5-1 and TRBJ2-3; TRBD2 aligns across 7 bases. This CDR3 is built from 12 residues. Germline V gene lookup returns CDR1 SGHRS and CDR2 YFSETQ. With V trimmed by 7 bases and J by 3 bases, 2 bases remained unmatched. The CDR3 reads CASDGGTDTQYF. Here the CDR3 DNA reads TGCGCCAGCGACGGGGGGACAGATACGCAGTATTTT.